The 26 T cell receptor beta chains given below trace back to one sample, sequenced in a study of cytomegalovirus exposure and HLA in healthy donors. It was with 60 Vbeta and 13 Jbeta primers that the PCR ran. Method: immunoSEQ multiplex PCR; TCRdb's copy keeps in-frame clones and lacks some. The sample carries around 200,000 clones, approximately 86% recorded once. The sample comprised PBMCs. Receptors originate from a woman in her thirties in good health and CMV-seronegative.

Regarding this clone: At one of its ends the junction is not consistent with the germline gene, which may arise from a read error. The V and J genes are TRBV18 and TRBJ2-1; D might be TRBD2 (6 bases). The CDR3 extends over 15 amino acids. The germline V gene has CDR1 KGHSH and CDR2 LQKENI. CDR3 in amino acids: CASSSPAGGYNEQFF. CDR3 DNA: TGTGCCAGCTCATCACCAGCGGGTGGGTACAATGAGCAGTTCTTC. Full variable domain (rest looked up from reference TRBV18 and TRBJ2-1): NAGVMQNPRHLVRRRGQEARLRCSPMKGHSHVYWYRQLPEEGLKFMVYLQKENIIDESGMPKERFSAEFPKEGPSILRIQQVVRGDSAAYFCASSSPAGGYNEQFFGPGTRLTVL.

This sequence joins TRBV10-3 and TRBJ1-1, with 8 positions matching TRBD1. This CDR3 region has 14 residues. Germline assignment: CDR1 ENHRY and CDR2 SYGVKD. The junction had 9 bases not matched to a gene; V was cut back by 8 bases and J by 4 bases. CDR3 DNA sequence: TGTGCCATCCGGGACAGGTATGTTAGCACTGAAGCTTTCTTT. Its protein product is CAIRDRYVSTEAFF.

V is TRBV2 and J is TRBJ2-2; 9 bases map to TRBD1. CDR1 is SNHLY, CDR2 FYNNEI, per germline. The CDR3 spans 14 residues. V was clipped by 6 bases and J by 8 bases; unmatched bases: 7. DNA for the CDR3: TGTGCCAGCAGGGGATGGACAGGGGCGGGGGAGCTGTTTTTT. It is translated as CASRGWTGAGELFF.

The table lists this clone with a count of one. V usage is TRBV27 and J usage is TRBJ2-3; D ambiguous. Trimming removed 5 bases at V and 0 bases at J, with 15 bases between. The CDR3 is 16 residues long. From germline, CDR1 is MNHEY and CDR2 SMNVEV (reference sequence). Here the CDR3 DNA reads TGTGCCAGCAGTCTAAGACACGATTCTAGCACAGATACGCAGTATTTT. Translated: CASSLRHDSSTDTQYF.

The DNA of the CDR3 is TGCGCCAGCAGCTTGGGGACTAGTGGCGAGCAGTACTTC. As protein: CASSLGTSGEQYF. The gene calls are TRBV5-1 and TRBJ2-7; 7 bases match TRBD2. V gave up 0 bases and J gave up 6 bases; unmatched junction bases: 3. The CDR3 sequence is 13 residues long. Germline CDR1 SGHRS, CDR2 YFSETQ.

This clone was detected once. The chain couples TRBV28 to TRBJ2-2, with a tentative D call TRBD2 (7 bases). The CDR3 consists of 14 residues. V was clipped by 8 bases and J by 5 bases, with 15 bases between them. The germline V gene has CDR1 MDHEN and CDR2 SYDVKM. Written as DNA, the CDR3 is TGTGCCAGCTATGGGGGGGCGCTTACCGGGGAGCTGTTTTTT. Encoded protein: CASYGGALTGELFF.

This chain connects TRBV16 to TRBJ1-1, with a possible D match to TRBD1 (6 bases). V lost 1 base and J lost 8, with 8 bases in between. This CDR3 has 12 residues. CDR1 KGHSY and CDR2 FQNENV come from the germline V gene. CDR3 nucleotide sequence: TGTGCCAGCAGCCAATTTGGACAGGAAGCTTTCTTT. It is translated as CASSQFGQEAFF.

The rearrangement joins TRBV7-6 to TRBJ2-2; tentative D call: TRBD2 (6 bases). CDR1 and CDR2 from the germline V gene are SGHVS and FNYEAQ. The germline V and J ends were trimmed by 5 bases and 4 bases, with 8 bases remaining between them. The CDR3 totals 13 residues. CDR3 amino acids: CASSGDFTGELFF. The CDR3, as DNA: TGTGCCAGCAGCGGGGACTTCACCGGGGAGCTGTTTTTT.

V is TRBV11-2 and J is TRBJ2-5, with 10 bases that match TRBD1. In germline, CDR1 is SGHAT, CDR2 FQNNGV. Trimming at V came to 5 bases and at J to 11 bases, leaving 8 bases not matched to a gene. CDR3 length: 13 residues. CDR3 in amino acids: CASSRDRGREQYF. The CDR3 DNA sequence: TGTGCCAGCAGCCGGGACAGGGGTCGAGAGCAGTACTTC.

The J gene is TRBJ1-4, the V gene TRBV29-1; D ambiguous. Trimming removed 7 bases at V and 8 bases at J, with 17 bases between. The CDR3 contains 13 residues. The germline gives CDR1 SQVTM, CDR2 ANQGSEA. CDR3 DNA: TGCAGCGCCAGGTCCGGGAGAGGAGAAAAACTGTTTTTT. It encodes CSARSGRGEKLFF.

The gene calls are TRBV5-4 and TRBJ2-3; TRBD2 agrees at 13 bases. The germline V gene has CDR1 SGHNT and CDR2 YYREEE (reference sequence). There are 17 residues in the CDR3. The V gene end was trimmed by 4 bases and the J gene end by 0 bases; junction bases not matched to a gene: 5. In nucleotides, the CDR3 is TGTGCCAGCAGCCCCGGGACTAGCGGGATCAGCACAGATACGCAGTATTTT. Translation gives CASSPGTSGISTDTQYF.

CDR3 loop: CASSLQTLGAYEQYF. CDR3 bases: TGTGCCAGCAGTTTACAGACATTGGGCGCCTACGAGCAGTACTTC. This chain joins TRBV28 and TRBJ2-7; D uncertain. Deletions cut 2 bases from V and 2 bases from J, with 13 bases between. Germline loops: CDR1 MDHEN, CDR2 SYDVKM. This CDR3 has 15 amino acids.

The chain is built from TRBV6-6 and TRBJ1-1; possible D gene TRBD1, 5 bases. This CDR3 has 15 amino acids. V lost 0 bases, J lost 4 bases, and 12 bases lay in between. Germline V gene sequence: CDR1 MNHNY, CDR2 SVGAGI (reference sequence). The CDR3 bases are TGTGCCAGCAGTTACTCGGACACCCCGGGCACTGAAGCTTTCTTT. As protein: CASSYSDTPGTEAFF.

This chain uses TRBV28 with TRBJ2-3; tentative D call: TRBD1 (6 bases). From germline, CDR1 is MDHEN and CDR2 SYDVKM. The V and J ends lost 8 bases and 5 bases respectively, with 20 bases between them. This CDR3 region has 15 residues. Here the CDR3 DNA reads TGTGCCAGCCCCCCGTGGGACACGCTTTTAGATACGCAGTATTTT. This sequence encodes CASPPWDTLLDTQYF.

Comments on this clone: Compared with germline, one end of the junction differs, possibly owing to a read error. The chain is built from TRBV19 and TRBJ2-7; 10 nucleotides align to TRBD2. CDR1 and CDR2 from the germline V gene are LNHDA and SQIVND (reference sequence). This CDR3 comprises 13 residues. CDR3 loop: CASSSGGFHEQYF. The CDR3, as DNA: TGTGCCAGCAGTAGCGGGGGGTTCCACGAGCAGTACTTC.

The chain uses TRBV5-1 and TRBJ1-1, with D uncertain. This CDR3 has 16 amino acids. The V gene's germline CDR1 is SGHRS and CDR2 YFSETQ. Trimming took off 6 bases at V and 6 bases at J, with 24 bases between the two ends. The CDR3 is CASTDPGFGGSAEAFF. The CDR3 DNA reads as TGCGCCAGCACCGACCCGGGGTTTGGCGGGAGCGCTGAAGCTTTCTTT.

The chain combines TRBV2 with TRBJ2-5; 8 positions agree with TRBD2. This CDR3 comprises 16 residues. V was pared by 2 bases and J by 5 bases, with 10 bases of the junction left unmatched. Germline V gene data show CDR1 as SNHLY and CDR2 as FYNNEI. The CDR3: CASSENARGGLETQYF. CDR3 in DNA: TGTGCCAGCAGTGAAAACGCCCGCGGGGGGTTGGAGACCCAGTACTTC.

This clone was counted a single time. Here the CDR3 DNA reads TGTGCCAGTCGACGGGTCCTACAAGAGACCCAGTACTTC. It yields the protein CASRRVLQETQYF. J is TRBJ2-5 and V is TRBV6-1; no reliable D call. The CDR3 covers 13 residues. The germline CDR1 and CDR2 sequences are MNHNS and SASEGT. The germline V and J ends were trimmed by 9 bases and 2 bases, with 13 bases remaining between them.

The V and J genes are TRBV28 and TRBJ2-7; D not certain. CDR1 and CDR2 (germline): MDHEN, SYDVKM. The CDR3 is made up of 17 amino acids. Trimming took off 6 bases at V and 0 bases at J, with 21 bases between the two ends. In nucleotides, the CDR3 is TGTGCCAGCAGCCCCCCCAGTGGGCGCGCCGTCTCCTACGAGCAGTACTTC. Protein: CASSPPSGRAVSYEQYF.

The rearrangement uses TRBV7-2 and TRBJ2-5; 7 bases map to TRBD1. The V segment lost 5 bases and the J segment 3 bases; nucleotides outside the gene matches: 6. The CDR3 contains 14 residues. Per the germline V gene, CDR1 is SGHTA and CDR2 is FQGNSA. The CDR3 loop reads CASSIGTVKETQYF. The CDR3 bases are TGTGCCAGCAGCATAGGGACAGTCAAAGAGACCCAGTACTTC.

The chain uses TRBV19 and TRBJ2-7; 9 bases are shared with TRBD1. The CDR3 loop spans 14 amino acids. The germline CDR1 and CDR2 sequences are LNHDA and SQIVND (reference sequence). The V and J ends lost 7 bases and 1 base, in that order; junction bases with no gene match: 5. The CDR3 DNA reads as TGTGCCAGTAAAAGGGACAGGGATTCCTACGAGCAGTACTTC. This codes for CASKRDRDSYEQYF.

A note on this clone: This sample also contains other DNA sequences that code for the same CDR3. This CDR3 reads CASSPGTSGSTDTQYF. CDR3 DNA: TGCGCCAGCAGCCCTGGGACTAGCGGGAGCACAGATACGCAGTATTTT. The chain has TRBV5-1 and TRBJ2-3; 12 positions match TRBD2. Germline CDR1 and CDR2: SGHRS and YFSETQ. The ends lost 4 bases at V and 0 bases at J; junction bases unmatched: 3. This CDR3 has 16 amino acids.

V is TRBV7-2 and J is TRBJ2-5; 10 bases agree with TRBD2. From germline, CDR1 is SGHTA and CDR2 FQGNSA. This CDR3 spans 15 amino acids. V shed 5 bases, J shed 2 bases, and the junction held 5 bases outside the gene matches. The CDR3 DNA is TGTGCCAGCAGCCGGACTAGCGGAGTTCAAGAGACCCAGTACTTC. Translation gives CASSRTSGVQETQYF.

The genes are TRBV6-4 and TRBJ2-3; weak D call: TRBD1 (5 bases). The CDR3 extends over 18 amino acids. The germline V gene has CDR1 MRHNA and CDR2 SNTAGT. The germline V and J ends were trimmed by 8 bases and 0 bases, with 24 bases remaining between them. CDR3 sequence reads: CASPKLEGAETSTDTQYF. The CDR3 DNA sequence: TGTGCCAGCCCTAAGCTAGAAGGGGCCGAAACTAGCACAGATACGCAGTATTTT.

The V gene is TRBV4-1, the J gene TRBJ2-5; D ambiguous. The V gene lost 0 bases and the J gene lost 5 bases, with 10 bases spanning the gap. Germline V gene lookup returns CDR1 MGHRA and CDR2 YSYEKL. The length of the CDR3 is 14 residues. The CDR3 sequence: CASSQDPNGETQYF. The CDR3 coding sequence is TGCGCCAGCAGCCAAGATCCCAACGGGGAGACCCAGTACTTC.

This clone was seen only a few times. This chain connects TRBV5-1 to TRBJ1-1; weak D call: TRBD1 (5 bases). The length of the CDR3 is 14 residues. V lost 0 bases to trimming and J lost 6 bases, with 12 bases between them. Germline V gene lookup returns CDR1 SGHRS and CDR2 YFSETQ. The CDR3 is CASSLAQGGAEAFF. CDR3 in DNA: TGCGCCAGCAGCTTGGCGCAGGGTGGTGCTGAAGCTTTCTTT.